This T cell receptor beta chain appears in the sequencing data of a study of cytomegalovirus exposure and HLA in healthy donors (dated by TCRdb to 2015 to 2018). A note on the overall study: According to an earlier analysis of 550 to 700 of the donors, some 180 million T cells yielded 117 million unique TCR beta sequences and 276 Gb of sequence data. The aim of the study was to test whether cataloging public T cell receptors could identify signatures of past pathogen exposure. Every discovery cohort repertoire had been produced on one sequencing platform. Across approximately 420 genotyped donors of the cohort, an average of roughly 200,000 unique TCR beta nucleotide sequences per donor were sequenced, and roughly 17% of those sequences were non-productive. Rather than drawing on any new phenotypic data, the later analysis identified candidate immune exposures from TCR beta sequences and the way those sequences occurred across donors. A separate validation cohort of some 130 different subjects was used in addition to the approximately 610-subject first cohort. Approximately 310 gigabases of sequencing data and approximately 93 million unique TCR sequences were included in an early release covering roughly 700 HLA-typed donors. In a later analysis, previously published TCR beta repertoires from 670 or so donors were re-analyzed and high-resolution HLA genotyping was added so that TCR occurrence patterns could be studied. Among the roughly 390 genotyped donors, around 81% belonged to the genetic ancestry cluster associated with self-reported Caucasian donors. Alongside the repertoire data, information on donor age, sex, ethnicity and CMV serostatus was compiled. Typing coverage differed by locus: A, B, C, DRB1 and DQB1 were typed in roughly 629-630 donors, DQA1 in roughly 510, DPA1 in 600 to 610, and DPB1 in 400 to 490. An earlier analysis of 587 of the donors used high-throughput TCR beta sequencing to judge whether each TCR beta V gene segment behaved as functional or pseudogenic. To predict cytomegalovirus infection status, the study combined high-throughput TCR immunosequencing, statistical association of individual TCRs with disease status, and machine learning. HLA typing covered class I and class II loci at four-digit resolution. The study profiled the T cell repertoires of 500 to 800 subjects by immunosequencing and related them to cytomegalovirus serostatus. In a later genetic analysis, genome-wide SNP genotypes for about three fifths of the roughly 670 donors were used, and that subset was treated as a discovery cohort. Five DR-DQ haplotypes were treated as single units for association and clustering because of strong linkage in the cohort.

Reading from cysteine to phenylalanine, the CDR3 counts 13 amino acids. The retained sequence is limited to the CDR3, 39 bases, with the frame set at the first base. According to the germline V gene (reference sequence), CDR1 reads MNHEY and CDR2 reads SMNVEV. V and J are truncated by 5 bases and 0 bases respectively, leaving an intervening sequence of 8 bases. The library was made by the immunoSEQ multiplex PCR assay. The multiplex PCR relied on a mix of 60 forward primers for TCR Vbeta segments and 13 reverse primers for TCR Jbeta segments. The CDR3 region of rearranged TCR beta genes was amplified from genomic DNA by a multiplex PCR assay. Amplified TCR beta libraries were sequenced as 87-base-pair reads on the Illumina HiSeq System. Per the source publication's procedure: A later analysis counted 75 million to 100 million unique TCR beta chains across the 640 or so repertoires, and approximately 11 million of these chains were shared by at least two donors. To remove PCR and sequencing errors, raw reads were error-corrected and collapsed into unique sequences using a nearest-neighbor algorithm that merged closely related sequences. CDR3 sequences were aligned to IMGT reference sequences to assign V, D and J gene segments. For a sequence to be retained, at least a six-nucleotide match to both a V gene segment and a J gene segment was required. Rearrangements were classified as productive when the CDR3 lacked stop codons and remained in frame with V and J, and all other rearrangements were classified as non-productive. CDR3 was defined by IMGT convention, running from the second conserved V-encoded cysteine to the conserved J-encoded phenylalanine. In an earlier analysis of just under 600 of the donors, sequences lacking an unambiguous match to a single V gene segment were excluded. An earlier analysis of several hundred of the donors called V segments functional above 56.7% productive rearrangements and segregating when the between-donor standard deviation exceeded 5%. A statistical classification framework was built for diagnosing cytomegalovirus status from the catalog of TCR beta chain sequences. V and J gene assignment, in a later analysis, came from comparing TCR nucleotide sequences with IMGT/GENE-DB human TR gene sequences. A later analysis assigned CDR3 sequences and most-parsimonious VDJ recombination scenarios with the TCRdist pipeline. A later analysis defined each TCR beta chain by its CDR3 amino acid sequence plus V-gene family, and excluded reads lacking a unique V-gene family. In a later analysis, fewer than 650 highly shared, low-generation-probability nucleotide sequences were removed to address suspected cross-contamination and a sequencing artifact. In a later analysis, a clonal expansion index for each public chain was calculated from normalized within-repertoire ranks of inferred template counts. In a later analysis, generation probabilities were computed using a VDJ recombination model fitted to out-of-frame rearrangements, and the results were checked against IGoR. A later analysis scored TCR-TCR, TCR-HLA and TCR-CMV co-occurrence with hypergeometric tests, applying a repertoire-size bias correction to TCR pairs. To estimate false discovery rates, a later analysis permuted the HLA or CMV assignments 20 times. In a later analysis, co-occurring TCRs were grouped with DBSCAN, and TCRdist sequence similarity was added when clustering was performed within HLA-allele-positive subsets. Co-occurrence clustering excluded repertoires with fewer than 30,000 or more than 120,000 public chains, plus five with anomalous nucleotide sharing. In its TCRdb copy, this immuneACCESS table keeps in-frame sequences only and misses some clones. Where compared with another copy, unresolved V genes explain less than half of these, and the others have no known cause. V and J calls and clone size are those listed in that table; D and trimming were worked out from the DNA. The sample has fewer than 200,000 clones on record, approximately 80% of them singletons. The ten largest clones take up approximately 8.7% of the sample.

The cohort was made up of approximately 670 healthy bone marrow donors. At the time of sampling, all cohort members were nominally healthy, though unrecorded immune exposures were likely present. The donor tested CMV seropositive and was one of the 289 seropositive cohort members. Every donor gave a peripheral blood sample, and the peripheral blood mononuclear cells from that sample were used for TCR beta sequencing. The Qiagen DNeasy Blood Extraction Kit was used to extract genomic DNA from the blood cell samples. What the study reported, not specific to this receptor: A later analysis associated 15,000 or so TCR beta sequences with specific HLA alleles at a false discovery rate of 0.05. Compared with equally common non-associated chains, HLA-associated TCR beta chains in a later analysis were more clonally expanded and had lower generation probabilities. The study listed over 150 TCR beta chains as associated with cytomegalovirus. A later genetic analysis reported fewer N-insertions in productive TCRs among donors in an Asian-associated ancestry cluster than the approximately 700-donor mean. In a later analysis, most CMV-associated TCR beta chains were found to appear HLA-restricted, with HLA associations seemingly driven largely by CMV exposure. Because the 87-base-pair reads could not distinguish some IMGT-functional V segments, including TRBV6-2 and TRBV6-3, those segments were excluded. A further reported finding was that TCR beta sequences accurately predicted the HLA-A and HLA-B alleles for most subjects in the first cohort. Correlated functional status among segregating V segments might reflect linkage disequilibrium, but an unknown experimental factor could not be ruled out. Broadly in line with IMGT annotations, most TCR beta V segments showed up in productive rearrangements about 90% or about 30% of the time in an earlier analysis of several hundred of the donors. HLA typing was unavailable for some donors at each locus, so association tests used only the typed subset. In a later genetic analysis, a missense DCLRE1C variant was associated with V-gene and J-gene trimming of TCR beta chains, and the association was replicated in an independent cohort. A group of highly shared sequence variants was considered likely to be a technical artifact of the sequencing pipeline. Sequencing depth was assumed to be roughly uniform across donors in the presence/absence analyses, though that assumption may not hold. A later analysis reported that several top co-occurrence clusters appeared linked to parvovirus B19, influenza, CMV and Epstein-Barr virus. The only immune exposure information available for the cohort was CMV serostatus. In this cohort, only TCR beta chains were sequenced, and detectable features were limited by the absence of alpha or paired-chain data. The classifier was reported to diagnose cytomegalovirus status with high specificity and sensitivity in both the original and validation cohorts. The authors suggested that the approach could potentially be generalized to other disease states and immunological phenotypes. Across donors, most TCR sequences were observed very rarely, whereas some public TCRs were present in many individuals. The earlier analysis of a few hundred of the donors excluded approximately 17 rarely observed V segments, including chromosome 9 orphons, because counts were too low. In vitro tests confirmed that a few of the cytomegalovirus-associated TCR beta chains recognize cytomegalovirus antigens. In a later analysis, TCR association rates were found to vary across HLA loci, with the most associated TCRs seen for DRB1 alleles and the fewest for HLA-C alleles. When HLA alleles, especially DR and DQ, strongly co-occurred, TCR associations were difficult to assign to individual alleles.

Concerning this clone: Its antigen is still unknown. Per-base qualities were not stored, and no clone one base away is much larger.

The V gene is TRBV27 and the J gene is TRBJ2-7; no D gene is confidently identified. The sequence was collected from a man in his late teens or twenties in good health and CMV-seropositive. The sequenced sample consisted of PBMCs. The sequence in DNA is TGTGCCAGCAGTCCACTTAGCTCCTACGAGCAGTACTTC. It specifies CASSPLSSYEQYF.